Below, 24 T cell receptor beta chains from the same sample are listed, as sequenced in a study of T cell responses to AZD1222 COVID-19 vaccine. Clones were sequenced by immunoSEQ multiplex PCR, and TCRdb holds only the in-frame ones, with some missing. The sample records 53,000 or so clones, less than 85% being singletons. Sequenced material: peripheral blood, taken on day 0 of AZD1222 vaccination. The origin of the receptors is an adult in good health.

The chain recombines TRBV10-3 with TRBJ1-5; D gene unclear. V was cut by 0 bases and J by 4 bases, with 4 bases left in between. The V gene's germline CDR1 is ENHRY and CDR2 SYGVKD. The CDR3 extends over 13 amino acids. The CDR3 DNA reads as TGTGCCATCAGTGAGTCGAGAAATCAGCCCCAGCATTTT. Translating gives CAISESRNQPQHF.

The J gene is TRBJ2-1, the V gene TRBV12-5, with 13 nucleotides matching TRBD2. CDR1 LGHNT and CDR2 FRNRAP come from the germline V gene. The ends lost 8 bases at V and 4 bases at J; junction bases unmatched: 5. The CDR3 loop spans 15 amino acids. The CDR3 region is CASTPGLAGYNEQFF. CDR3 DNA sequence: TGTGCTAGTACCCCGGGACTAGCGGGATACAATGAGCAGTTCTTC.

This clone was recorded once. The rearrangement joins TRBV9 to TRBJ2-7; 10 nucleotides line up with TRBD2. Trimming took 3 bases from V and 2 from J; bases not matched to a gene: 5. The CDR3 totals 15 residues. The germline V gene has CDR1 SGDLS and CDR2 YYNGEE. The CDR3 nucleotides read TGTGCCAGCAGCGCTAGCGGGAGAGGGACCTACGAGCAGTACTTC. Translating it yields CASSASGRGTYEQYF.

The CDR3 sequence is CASRTGGTGAYEQYF. In DNA, the CDR3 is TGTGCCAGCAGGACTGGGGGGACAGGGGCCTACGAGCAGTACTTC. This chain uses TRBV5-5 with TRBJ2-7; 10 bases agree with TRBD1. Germline CDR1 reads SGHKS; CDR2 reads YYEKEE (reference sequence). CDR3 length: 15 residues. The trim removed 5 bases at V and 2 bases at J, leaving 7 bases unmatched.

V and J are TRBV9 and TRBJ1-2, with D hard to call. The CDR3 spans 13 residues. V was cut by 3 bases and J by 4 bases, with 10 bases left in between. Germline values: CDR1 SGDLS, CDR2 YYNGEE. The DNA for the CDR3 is TGTGCCAGCAGCGGCCGACACTTCTATGGCTACACCTTC. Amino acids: CASSGRHFYGYTF.

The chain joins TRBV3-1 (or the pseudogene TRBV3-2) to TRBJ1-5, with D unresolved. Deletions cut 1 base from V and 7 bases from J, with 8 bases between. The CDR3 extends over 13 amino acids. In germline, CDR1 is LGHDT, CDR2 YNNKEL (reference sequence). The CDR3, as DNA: TGTGCCAGCAGCCAAGGACGGGGACAGCCCCAGCATTTT. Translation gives CASSQGRGQPQHF.

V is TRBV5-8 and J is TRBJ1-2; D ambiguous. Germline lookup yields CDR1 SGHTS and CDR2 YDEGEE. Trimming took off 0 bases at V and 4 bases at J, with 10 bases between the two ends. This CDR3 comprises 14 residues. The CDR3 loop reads CASSLAASSYGYTF. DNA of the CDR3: TGTGCCAGCAGCTTGGCGGCCTCCAGCTATGGCTACACCTTC. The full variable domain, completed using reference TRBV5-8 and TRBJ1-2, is EAGVTQSPTHLIKTRGQQATLRCSPISGHTSVYWYQQALGLGLQFLLWYDEGEERNRGNFPPRFSGRQFPNYSSELNVNALELEDSALYLCASSLAASSYGYTFGSGTRLTVV.

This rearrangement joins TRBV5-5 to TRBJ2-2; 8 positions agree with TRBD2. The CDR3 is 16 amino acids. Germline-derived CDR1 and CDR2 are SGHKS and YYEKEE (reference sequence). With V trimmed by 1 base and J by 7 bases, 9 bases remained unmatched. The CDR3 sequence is CASSLTPAGDIGELFF. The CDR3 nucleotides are TGTGCCAGCAGCTTGACCCCAGCGGGAGATATCGGGGAGCTGTTTTTT.

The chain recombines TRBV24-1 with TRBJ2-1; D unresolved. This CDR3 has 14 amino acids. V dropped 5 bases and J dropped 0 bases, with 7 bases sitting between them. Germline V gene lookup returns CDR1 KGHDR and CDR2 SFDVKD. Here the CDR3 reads CATSVGSSYNEQFF. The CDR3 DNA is TGTGCCACCAGTGTTGGCAGCTCCTACAATGAGCAGTTCTTC.

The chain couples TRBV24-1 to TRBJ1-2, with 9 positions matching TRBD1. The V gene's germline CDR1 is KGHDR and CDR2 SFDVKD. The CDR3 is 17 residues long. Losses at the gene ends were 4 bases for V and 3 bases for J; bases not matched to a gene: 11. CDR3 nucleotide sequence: TGTGCCACCAGTGACCAACAAACCGGGACAGGGTACTATGGCTACACCTTC. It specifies CATSDQQTGTGYYGYTF.

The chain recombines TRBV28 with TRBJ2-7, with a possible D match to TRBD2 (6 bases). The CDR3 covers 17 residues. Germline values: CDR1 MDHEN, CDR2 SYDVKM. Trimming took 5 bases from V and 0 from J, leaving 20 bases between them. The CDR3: CASSPPLVAESSYEQYF. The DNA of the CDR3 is TGTGCCAGCAGTCCACCATTAGTAGCGGAAAGCTCCTACGAGCAGTACTTC.

CDR3 region: CASSFGTTAYEQYF. The CDR3, as DNA: TGTGCCAGCAGCTTCGGGACTACCGCCTACGAGCAGTACTTC. The gene calls are TRBV11-2 and TRBJ2-7, with 7 bases matching TRBD2. Germline CDR1 reads SGHAT; CDR2 reads FQNNGV. Trimming took 3 bases from V and 2 from J; bases not matched to a gene: 4. CDR3 length equals 14 residues.

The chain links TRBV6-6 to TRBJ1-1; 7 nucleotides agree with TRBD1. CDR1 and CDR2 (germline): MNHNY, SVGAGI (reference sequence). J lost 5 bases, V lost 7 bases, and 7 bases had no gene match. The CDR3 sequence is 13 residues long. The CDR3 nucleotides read TGTGCCAGCACCGAAGGGGGCAGGACTGAAGCTTTCTTT. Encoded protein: CASTEGGRTEAFF.

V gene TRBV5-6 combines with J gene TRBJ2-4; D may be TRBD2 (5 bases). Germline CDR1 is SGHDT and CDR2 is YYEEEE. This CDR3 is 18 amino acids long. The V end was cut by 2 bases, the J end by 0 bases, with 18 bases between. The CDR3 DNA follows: TGTGCCAGCAGCTTAGACTATAAAACCGGACTAGCCAAAAACATTCAGTACTTC. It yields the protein CASSLDYKTGLAKNIQYF. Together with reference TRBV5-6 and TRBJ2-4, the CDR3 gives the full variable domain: DAGVTQSPTHLIKTRGQQVTLRCSPKSGHDTVSWYQQALGQGPQFIFQYYEEEERQRGNFPDRFSGHQFPNYSSELNVNALLLGDSALYLCASSLDYKTGLAKNIQYFGAGTRLSVL.

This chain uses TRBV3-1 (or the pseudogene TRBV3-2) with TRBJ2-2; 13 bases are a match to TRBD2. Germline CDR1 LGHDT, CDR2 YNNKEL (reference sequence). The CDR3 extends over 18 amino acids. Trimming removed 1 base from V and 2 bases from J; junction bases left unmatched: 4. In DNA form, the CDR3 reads TGTGCCAGCAGCCAAGTAAGGACTAGCGGGAGAAACACCGGGGAGCTGTTTTTT. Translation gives CASSQVRTSGRNTGELFF.

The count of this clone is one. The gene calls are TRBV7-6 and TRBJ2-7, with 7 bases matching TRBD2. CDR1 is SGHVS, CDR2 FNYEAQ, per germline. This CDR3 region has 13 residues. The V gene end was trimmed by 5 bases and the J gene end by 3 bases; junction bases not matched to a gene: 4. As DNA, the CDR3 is TGTGCCAGCAGCGGGGGAGGGCACTACGAGCAGTACTTC. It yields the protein CASSGGGHYEQYF.

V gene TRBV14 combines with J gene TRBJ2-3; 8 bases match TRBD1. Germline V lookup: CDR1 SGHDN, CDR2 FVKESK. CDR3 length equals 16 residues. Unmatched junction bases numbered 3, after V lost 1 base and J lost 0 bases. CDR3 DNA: TGTGCCAGCAGCCAAGGGACAGGGTCCAGCACAGATACGCAGTATTTT. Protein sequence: CASSQGTGSSTDTQYF.

The CDR3, as DNA: TGTGCCAGCAATCTAGGAATCATGCCGGCATCCAGGAACACTGAAGCTTTCTTT. The encoded protein is CASNLGIMPASRNTEAFF. V is TRBV28 and J is TRBJ1-1, with D hard to call. Germline V gene sequence: CDR1 MDHEN, CDR2 SYDVKM. Trimming pared 7 bases from V and 1 base from J, leaving 25 bases between. This CDR3 has 18 residues.

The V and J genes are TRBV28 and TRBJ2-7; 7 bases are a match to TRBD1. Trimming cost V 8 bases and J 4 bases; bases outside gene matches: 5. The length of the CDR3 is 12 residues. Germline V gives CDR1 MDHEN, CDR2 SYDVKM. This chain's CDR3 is CASRDSNYEQYF. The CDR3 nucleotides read TGTGCCAGCCGGGACAGCAATTACGAGCAGTACTTC.

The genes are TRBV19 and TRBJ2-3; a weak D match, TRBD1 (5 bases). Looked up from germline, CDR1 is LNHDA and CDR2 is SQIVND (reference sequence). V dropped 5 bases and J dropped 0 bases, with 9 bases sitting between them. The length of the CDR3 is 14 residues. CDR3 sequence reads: CASSLRQSTDTQYF. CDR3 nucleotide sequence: TGTGCCAGTAGTCTGAGACAGAGCACAGATACGCAGTATTTT.

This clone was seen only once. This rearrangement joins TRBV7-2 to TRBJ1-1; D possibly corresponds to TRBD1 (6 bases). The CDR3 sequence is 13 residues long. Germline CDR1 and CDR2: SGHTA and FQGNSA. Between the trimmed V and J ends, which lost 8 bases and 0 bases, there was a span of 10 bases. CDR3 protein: CASGGQLNTEAFF. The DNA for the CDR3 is TGTGCCAGCGGTGGACAGTTGAACACTGAAGCTTTCTTT. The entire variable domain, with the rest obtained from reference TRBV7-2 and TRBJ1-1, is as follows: GAGVSQSPSNKVTEKGKDVELRCDPISGHTALYWYRQSLGQGLEFLIYFQGNSAPDKSGLPSDRFSAERTGGSVSTLTIQRTQQEDSAVYLCASGGQLNTEAFFGQGTRLTVV.

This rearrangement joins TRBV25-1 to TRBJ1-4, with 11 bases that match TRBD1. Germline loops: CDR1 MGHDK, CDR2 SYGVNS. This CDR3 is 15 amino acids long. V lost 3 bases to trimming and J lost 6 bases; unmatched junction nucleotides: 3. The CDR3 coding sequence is TGTGCCAGCAGTGAGGGGACAGGGGGGGATGAAAAACTGTTTTTT. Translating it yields CASSEGTGGDEKLFF.

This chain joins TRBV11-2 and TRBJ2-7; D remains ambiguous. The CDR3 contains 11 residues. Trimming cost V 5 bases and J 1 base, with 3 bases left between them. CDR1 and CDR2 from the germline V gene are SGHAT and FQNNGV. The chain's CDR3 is CASSGSYEQYF. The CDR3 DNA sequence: TGTGCCAGCAGCGGTTCCTACGAGCAGTACTTC.

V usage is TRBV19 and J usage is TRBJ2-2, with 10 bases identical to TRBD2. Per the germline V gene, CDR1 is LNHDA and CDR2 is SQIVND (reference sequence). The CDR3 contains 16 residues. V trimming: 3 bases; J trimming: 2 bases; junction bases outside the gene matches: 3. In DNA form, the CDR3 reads TGTGCCAGTAGTATCCGGACTAGCGGAAACACCGGGGAGCTGTTTTTT. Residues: CASSIRTSGNTGELFF.